These 3 T cell receptor beta chains share one sample of origin, sequenced in a study of blood T cell repertoires in COVID-19. Repertoires were generated with immunoSEQ multiplex PCR, while TCRdb's copy carries only in-frame clones and drops some. The sample has around 29,000 clones, roughly nine tenths seen once; the top ten hold over 9%. The sequencing input was peripheral blood. These receptors were taken from a man aged 55-75 years with acute or convalescent COVID-19.

This clone was picked up a small number of times. V usage is TRBV30 and J usage is TRBJ2-7; maybe TRBD1 (5 bases). Germline V gene lookup returns CDR1 GTSNPN and CDR2 SVGIG (reference sequence). Trimming shortened V by 1 base and J by 3 bases, and 16 bases separated the two germline ends. The CDR3 is 15 residues long. The CDR3 protein is CAWSAEESQGYEQYF. The CDR3 nucleotides are TGTGCCTGGAGTGCAGAGGAATCTCAGGGCTACGAGCAGTACTTC.

The chain uses TRBV7-9 and TRBJ2-7, with 10 bases identical to TRBD1. Trimming removed 3 bases from V and 3 bases from J; junction bases left unmatched: 2. Germline CDR1 is SEHNR and CDR2 is FQNEAQ (reference sequence). This CDR3 is 14 amino acids long. CDR3 amino acids: CASSLGQGYYEQYF. The CDR3 region has the DNA TGTGCCAGCAGCTTGGGACAGGGGTACTACGAGCAGTACTTC.

The chain uses TRBV7-9 and TRBJ2-3; 8 bases fit TRBD1. Per the germline V gene, CDR1 is SEHNR and CDR2 is FQNEAQ (reference sequence). The trim removed 8 bases at V and 0 bases at J, leaving 10 bases unmatched. The CDR3 has 16 residues. The CDR3 spells CASGTQGGTSTDTQYF. The CDR3 region has the DNA TGTGCCAGCGGGACACAGGGGGGTACTAGCACAGATACGCAGTATTTT. Supplemented by reference TRBV7-9 and TRBJ2-3, the full variable domain reads DTGVSQNPRHKITKRGQNVTFRCDPISEHNRLYWYRQTLGQGPEFLTYFQNEAQLEKSRLLSDRFSAERPKGSFSTLEIQRTEQGDSAMYLCASGTQGGTSTDTQYFGPGTRLTVL.